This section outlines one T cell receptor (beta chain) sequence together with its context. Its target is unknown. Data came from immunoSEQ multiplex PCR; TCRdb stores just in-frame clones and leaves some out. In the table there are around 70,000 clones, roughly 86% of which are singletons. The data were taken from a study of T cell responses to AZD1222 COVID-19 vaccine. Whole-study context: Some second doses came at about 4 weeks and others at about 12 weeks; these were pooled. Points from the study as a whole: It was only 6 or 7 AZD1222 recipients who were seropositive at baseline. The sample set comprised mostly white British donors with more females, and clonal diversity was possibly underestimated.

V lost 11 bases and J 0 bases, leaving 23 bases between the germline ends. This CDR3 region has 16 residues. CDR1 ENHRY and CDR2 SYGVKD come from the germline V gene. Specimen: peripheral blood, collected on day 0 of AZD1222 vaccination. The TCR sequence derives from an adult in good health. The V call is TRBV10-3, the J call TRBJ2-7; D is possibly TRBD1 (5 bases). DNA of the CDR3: TGTGCCTCCGGAAGGACAAACGCAGGTTACTCCTACGAGCAGTACTTC. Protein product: CASGRTNAGYSYEQYF.